The sequence of this T cell receptor (beta chain) was determined in a study of cytotoxic CD8 clonotypes in ibrutinib-treated CLL. Study summary: There were approximately ten relapsed/refractory patients and approximately 16 treatment-naive patients, and 17 to 18 were IGHV unmutated. A median approximately 12 months of treatment, range 6 to 36, preceded the collection of response samples. When averaged across all of the samples, the counts came to 255,043 productive templates and 86,000 or so productive rearrangements.

Data came from immunoSEQ multiplex PCR; TCRdb stores just in-frame clones and leaves some out. This sample carries roughly 29,000 clones, around three fifths of them seen once, and the ten largest clones take less than 6%. Sequencing used PBMCs, obtained before ibrutinib treatment. The sequence came from a human donor with chronic lymphocytic leukemia.

The CDR3 DNA reads as TGTGCCAGCAGCTCGACCAGGGGGCGGTGGGACACTGAAGCTTTCTTT. Amino acid sequence: CASSSTRGRWDTEAFF. The rearrangement uses TRBV7-2 and TRBJ1-1; TRBD1 matches 8 bases. V shed 4 bases and J 3 bases; nucleotides not matched to a gene: 10. Per germline, CDR1 SGHTA and CDR2 FQGNSA. This CDR3 is built from 16 residues.